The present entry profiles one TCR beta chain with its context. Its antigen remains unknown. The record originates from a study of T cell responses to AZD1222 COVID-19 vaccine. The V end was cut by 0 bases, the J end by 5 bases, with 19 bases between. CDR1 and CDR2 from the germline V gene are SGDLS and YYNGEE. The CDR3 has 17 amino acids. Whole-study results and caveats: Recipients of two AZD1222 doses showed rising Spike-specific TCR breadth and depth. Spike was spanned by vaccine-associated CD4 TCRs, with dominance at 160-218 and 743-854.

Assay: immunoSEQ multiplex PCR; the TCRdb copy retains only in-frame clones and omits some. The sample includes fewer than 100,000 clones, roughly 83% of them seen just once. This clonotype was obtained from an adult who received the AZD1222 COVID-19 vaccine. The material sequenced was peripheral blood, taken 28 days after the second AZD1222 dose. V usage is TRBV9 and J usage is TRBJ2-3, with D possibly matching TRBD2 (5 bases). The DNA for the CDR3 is TGTGCCAGCAGCGTAGTGGACTTCGACCCCGCGGGAGATACGCAGTATTTT. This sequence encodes CASSVVDFDPAGDTQYF.